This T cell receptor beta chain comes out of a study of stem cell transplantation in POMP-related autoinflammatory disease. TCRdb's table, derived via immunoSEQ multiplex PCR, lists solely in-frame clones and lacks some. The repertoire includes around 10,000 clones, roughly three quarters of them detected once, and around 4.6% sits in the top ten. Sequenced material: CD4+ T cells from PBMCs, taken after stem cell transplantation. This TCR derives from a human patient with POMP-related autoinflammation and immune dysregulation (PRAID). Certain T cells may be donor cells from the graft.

The CDR3 loop reads CASSLSVQPQHF. The CDR3 DNA reads TGTGCCAGCAGTCTCTCAGTGCAGCCCCAGCATTTT. This chain connects TRBV28 to TRBJ1-5; D ambiguous. The germline CDR1 and CDR2 sequences are MDHEN and SYDVKM. This CDR3 comprises 12 residues. Trimming cost V 5 bases and J 7 bases, with 9 bases left between them. The whole variable domain, filled in from reference TRBV28 and TRBJ1-5, reads DVKVTQSSRYLVKRTGEKVFLECVQDMDHENMFWYRQDPGLGLRLIYFSYDVKMKEKGDIPEGYSVSREKKERFSLILESASTNQTSMYLCASSLSVQPQHFGDGTRLSIL.